What follows are 4 T cell receptor beta chains derived from one specimen sequenced in a study of cytotoxic CD8 clonotypes in ibrutinib-treated CLL. The protocol was immunoSEQ multiplex PCR, while the TCRdb copy is restricted to in-frame clones and leaves out a portion. The data contain some 200,000 clones, 75% to 80% of them singletons. The sequences come from PBMCs, collected after 12 months of ibrutinib treatment. These TCRs come from a human donor with chronic lymphocytic leukemia.

In DNA, the CDR3 is TGTGCCAGCCAAAGAAGACCAGATCAGCCCCAGCATTTT. Translated, it gives CASQRRPDQPQHF. The V call is TRBV2, the J call TRBJ1-5; no firm D call. The CDR3 runs 13 residues. Trimming removed 8 bases at V and 5 bases at J, with 13 bases between. Germline-derived CDR1 and CDR2 are SNHLY and FYNNEI.

On this clone: A read error may account for a junction end that differs from germline. The J gene is TRBJ2-7, the V gene TRBV4-1; D is unclear. Germline assignment: CDR1 MGHRA and CDR2 YSYEKL. The CDR3 extends over 11 amino acids. The DNA for the CDR3 is TGCGCCAGCAGCCAAGAGGGCCCTTTAAGTTTC. It encodes CASSQEGPLSF.

The V gene is TRBV4-2, the J gene TRBJ2-1; D uncertain. With 4 bases removed from V and 4 bases from J, the gap between germline ends came to 5 bases. In germline, CDR1 is LGHNA, CDR2 YNFKEQ. The CDR3 is 12 amino acids. The CDR3, as DNA: TGTGCCAGCAGCCCTTCTTACAATGAGCAGTTCTTC. Translated, it gives CASSPSYNEQFF.

The rearrangement uses TRBV7-9 and TRBJ2-7; 11 bases agree with TRBD1. The CDR3 covers 13 residues. V trimming: 6 bases; J trimming: 3 bases; junction bases outside the gene matches: 1. Germline CDR1 SEHNR, CDR2 FQNEAQ (reference sequence). CDR3 sequence reads: CASRGTGGYEQYF. CDR3 nucleotide sequence: TGTGCCAGCAGGGGGACAGGGGGCTACGAGCAGTACTTC. Full variable domain (rest looked up from reference TRBV7-9 and TRBJ2-7): DTGVSQNPRHKITKRGQNVTFRCDPISEHNRLYWYRQTLGQGPEFLTYFQNEAQLEKSRLLSDRFSAERPKGSFSTLEIQRTEQGDSAMYLCASRGTGGYEQYFGPGTRLTVT.